The sequence of this T cell receptor beta chain was determined in a study of memory CD4+ T cells and cytomegalovirus serostatus. Study as a whole: This sample comes from healthy Belgian adults, about 10 CMV seropositive, under 25 seronegative.

This clone occurred once. Antigen unknown. Trimming pared 4 bases from V and 2 bases from J, leaving 12 bases between. Germline CDR1 is SGHRS and CDR2 is YFSETQ. This CDR3 has 15 amino acids. Repertoires were generated with immunoSEQ multiplex PCR, while TCRdb's copy carries only in-frame clones and drops some. The sample has about 61,000 clones; 82% are singletons. The sort gate was single viable CD3+CD4+CD8-CD45RO+ cells for memory CD4+ T cells. CMV serostatus came from serum IgG against pp150, pp28, p38, p52. General observations from the study: The CMV-associated TCR signature appears largely within the CD4+ memory repertoire.

This TCR was sampled from an adult in good health and CMV-seronegative. The chain links TRBV5-1 to TRBJ1-4, with D possibly matching TRBD1 (6 bases). The sample consisted of memory CD4+ T cells from blood. The DNA for the CDR3 is TGCGCCAGCAGCCTACAGGGTGAGACTAATGAAAAACTGTTTTTT. Protein sequence: CASSLQGETNEKLFF.